Detailed here is one T cell receptor beta chain. The treatment was: roughly 20 received Ad26.COV2.S at low or high dose, single or two shots; five or six received placebo; per-sample allocation not given. Following the first vaccine or placebo injection, samples were taken on day 63. A Boston donor was an adult aged 18-55 years. The CDR3 is 17 amino acids. V was clipped by 2 bases and J by 1 base; unmatched bases: 5. CDR1 and CDR2 from the germline V gene are SGHRS and YFSETQ. The sample comes from a study of Ad26.COV2.S vaccination and SARS-CoV-2 variants. Here immunoSEQ multiplex PCR was the method, and the copy in TCRdb shows in-frame clones only, minus some. The profile shows about 430,000 clones, about 93% of them singletons.

The chain uses TRBV5-1 and TRBJ2-3, with 12 bases fitting TRBD2. The specimen comprised peripheral blood, sampled in a trial of Ad26.COV2.S vaccine versus placebo. This TCR was sampled from a person between 18 and 65 years old who received the Ad26.COV2.S COVID-19 vaccine or a placebo. The CDR3 sequence is CASSLPLAGGRTDTQYF. In DNA, the CDR3 is TGCGCCAGCAGCTTACCCCTAGCGGGAGGGCGCACAGATACGCAGTATTTT.